What follows is one TCR beta chain and its context. Its antigen is still unknown. Produced via immunoSEQ multiplex PCR; TCRdb's table is partial and in-frame only. This sample has roughly 160,000 clones, with around 92% found just once. Germline V gives CDR1 KGHDR, CDR2 SFDVKD. V trimming: 3 bases; J trimming: 11 bases; junction bases outside the gene matches: 15. The CDR3 extends over 17 amino acids. The data were taken from a study of T cell responses to AZD1222 COVID-19 vaccine. About the research overall: Pooling was applied to second doses at about 4 or about 12 weeks. Notes on the study in general: Increased Spike-specific TCR breadth and depth were observed after two AZD1222 doses. The study sampled repertoires only after the peak T cell response.

This clonotype originated in an adult in good health. This chain joins TRBV24-1 and TRBJ2-1; 10 nucleotides align to TRBD2. The specimen comprised peripheral blood, sampled on day 0 of AZD1222 vaccination. For the CDR3, the DNA is TGTGCCACCAGTGATCCGACTAGCGGGCAACGTAGTAATAAGCAGTTCTTC. This codes for CATSDPTSGQRSNKQFF.